These T cell receptor beta chains were read from a single sample in a study of shared clonotypes between healthy human individuals. Libraries were prepared by immunoSEQ multiplex PCR; TCRdb keeps only in-frame clonotypes and omits some of them. The table has over a million clones, roughly 96% seen once. What was sequenced was naive CD4+ T cells sorted from blood. These receptor sequences come from a man between 25 and 39 years old in good health. CDR3s include the opening cysteine and the closing phenylalanine or tryptophan. Each record gives: J gene, CDR3 length, D gene, V gene, CDR3 DNA, CDR3 protein. The D gene is left open where the match is weak.

>TRBJ2-4|15|.|TRBV4-1
TGCGCCAGCAGCCAAGACCGAGGCATTAAAAACATTCAGTACTTC
CASSQDRGIKNIQYF
>TRBJ2-7|14|TRBD1|TRBV7-2
TGTGCCAGCAGCTTAGGAGACAGGGGCTACGAGCAGTACTTC
CASSLGDRGYEQYF
>TRBJ2-1|17|TRBD2|TRBV5-1
TGCGCCAGCAGCTTTGCTCCCGGGACTAGCGCCCCCAATGAGCAGTTCTTC
CASSFAPGTSAPNEQFF
>TRBJ2-3|17|.|TRBV11-2
TGTGCCAGCAGCTTAGCAGGACCCAGGGCGGGAAGAGATACGCAGTATTTT
CASSLAGPRAGRDTQYF
>TRBJ2-5|13|.|TRBV7-9
TGTGCCAGCAGCGCATTTCAGGGTGGGGCCCAGTACTTC
CASSAFQGGAQYF
>TRBJ2-7|15|TRBD2|TRBV18
TGTGCCAGCTCACCGGTACTAGCGGGCTCCTACGAGCAGTACTTC
CASSPVLAGSYEQYF
>TRBJ2-3|14|.|TRBV6-5
TGTGCCAGCAGACTGAGGGATTCCACAGATACGCAGTATTTT
CASRLRDSTDTQYF
>TRBJ2-1|19|TRBD2|TRBV15
TGTGCCACCAGCAGAGATAGAGCTAGCGGGAGCGGTCCCTACAATGAGCAGTTCTTC
CATSRDRASGSGPYNEQFF
>TRBJ2-1|15|.|TRBV27
TGTGCCAGCAGTTTACACAGGAGCTCCTACAATGAGCAGTTCTTC
CASSLHRSSYNEQFF
>TRBJ2-3|16|.|TRBV5-4
TGTGCCAGCAGCGTGACTAGTTTTTCGAAGACAGATACGCAGTATTTT
CASSVTSFSKTDTQYF
>TRBJ1-4|15|TRBD1|TRBV7-9
TGTGCCAGCAGCTTCGGACAGGGACGATATGAAAAACTGTTTTTT
CASSFGQGRYEKLFF
>TRBJ1-1|14|TRBD1|TRBV5-1
TGCGCCAGCAGCTTTGGAGGACAGGCCTATGAAGCTTTCTTT
CASSFGGQAYEAFF
>TRBJ2-3|17|.|TRBV5-1
TGCGCCAGCAGCTTGGGAACTAGCAAAACTAGCACAGATACGCAGTATTTT
CASSLGTSKTSTDTQYF
>TRBJ1-5|13|.|TRBV5-4
TGTGCCAGCAGCTTGGACAGGGAACAGCCCCAGCATTTT
CASSLDREQPQHF
>TRBJ2-5|13|.|TRBV6-5
TGTGCCAGCAGTAGGGGCCGTCAAGAGACCCAGTACTTC
CASSRGRQETQYF
>TRBJ2-5|13|.|TRBV7-3
TGTGCCAGCAGTATACAGGGAGGAGAGACCCAGTACTTC
CASSIQGGETQYF
>TRBJ2-1|18|TRBD2|TRBV28
TGTGCCAGCAGGGCGAGGACTAGCGGAGCCCTGGGATACAATGAGCAGTTCTTC
CASRARTSGALGYNEQFF